This T cell receptor beta chain is drawn from a study of post-analysis software for immune sequencing data. Study-wide results and limits: Diversity measured as normalized Chao1 was significantly lower in multiple sclerosis patients than in controls. With TRBV5-6, TRBV5-1 and TRBV20-1 included, several TRBV segments were more frequent in patients than in controls.

On this clonotype: What it recognizes is unknown.

Unique-molecular-identifier-tagged TCR beta cDNA libraries were used. T cells numbering about 0.95 to 10 million gave rise to 500,000 to 600,000 cDNA molecules. TCRdb reprocessed the PCR reads via MiXCR and lists one record per CDR3 protein. This sample has fewer than 600,000 distinct CDR3 sequences, with around 40% found just once. The CDR3 has 16 amino acids. Germline-derived CDR1 and CDR2 are SGHRS and YFSETQ. Trimming took off 0 bases at V and 4 bases at J, with 16 bases between the two ends. V usage is TRBV5-1 and J usage is TRBJ1-2, with D perhaps matching TRBD1 (5 bases). The sequence came from a girl aged 10 to 17 with multiple sclerosis. The material sequenced was blood. CDR3 sequence reads: CASSLAGGYTAYGYTF. As DNA, the CDR3 is TGCGCCAGCAGCTTGGCCGGGGGGTACACCGCCTATGGCTACACCTTC. The variable domain in full, with the rest retrieved from reference TRBV5-1 and TRBJ1-2, is KAGVTQTPRYLIKTRGQQVTLSCSPISGHRSVSWYQQTPGQGLQFLFEYFSETQRNKGNFPGRFSGRQFSNSRSEMNVSTLELGDSALYLCASSLAGGYTAYGYTFGSGTRLTVV.